This T cell receptor (beta chain) was documented in a study of blood T cell repertoires in COVID-19. Study summary: Some COVID-19 samples were acute and others convalescent; all came from the United States, Italy and Spain.

Between the trimmed V and J ends, which lost 1 base and 11 bases, there was a span of 15 bases. The CDR3 has 13 amino acids. The germline V gene has CDR1 SGHNT and CDR2 YYREEE (reference sequence). TCRdb's table, derived via immunoSEQ multiplex PCR, lists solely in-frame clones and lacks some. The sample holds approximately 170,000 clones, approximately 89% seen once. The source of this sequence is a man in his 70s with acute or convalescent COVID-19. Sequences were obtained from peripheral blood. The rearrangement joins TRBV5-4 to TRBJ1-2, with D uncertain. The CDR3 reads CASSLPQPEGYTF. Here the CDR3 DNA reads TGTGCCAGCAGCTTGCCCCAACCGGAGGGATACACCTTC.